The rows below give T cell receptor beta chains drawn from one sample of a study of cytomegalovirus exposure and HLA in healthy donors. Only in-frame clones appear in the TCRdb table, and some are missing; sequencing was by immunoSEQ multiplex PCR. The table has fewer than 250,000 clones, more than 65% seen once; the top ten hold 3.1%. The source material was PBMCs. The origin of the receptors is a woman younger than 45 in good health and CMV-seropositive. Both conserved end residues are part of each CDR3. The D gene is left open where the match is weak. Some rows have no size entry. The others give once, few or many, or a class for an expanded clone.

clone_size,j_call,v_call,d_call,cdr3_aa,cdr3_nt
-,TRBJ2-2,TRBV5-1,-,CASSLELAPNTGELFF,TGCGCCAGCAGCTTGGAACTAGCTCCGAACACCGGGGAGCTGTTTTTT
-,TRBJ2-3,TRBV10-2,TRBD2,CASRYAGGGTDTQYF,TGCGCCAGCCGCTACGCGGGAGGGGGCACAGATACGCAGTATTTT
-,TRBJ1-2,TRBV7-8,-,CASSFSGTRNGYTF,TGTGCCAGCAGCTTCTCCGGGACACGGAATGGCTACACCTTC
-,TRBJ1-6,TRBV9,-,CASSVQGSNSPLHF,TGTGCCAGCAGCGTTCAGGGATCTAATTCACCCCTCCACTTT
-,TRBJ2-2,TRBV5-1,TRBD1,CASSDDRGGNGELFF,TGCGCCAGCAGCGATGACAGGGGAGGTAACGGGGAGCTGTTTTTT
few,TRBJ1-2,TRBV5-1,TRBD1,CASSLTRGSFFGYTF,TGCGCCAGCAGCTTAACCAGGGGGAGTTTCTTTGGCTACACCTTC
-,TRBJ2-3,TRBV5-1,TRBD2,CASSLSRGIAGEATDTQYF,TGCGCCAGCAGCCTATCCAGGGGAATAGCGGGAGAGGCTACAGATACGCAGTATTTT
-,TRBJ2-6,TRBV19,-,CATRPGETGANVLTF,TGTGCCACCCGGCCGGGGGAAACTGGGGCCAACGTCCTGACTTTC
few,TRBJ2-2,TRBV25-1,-,CASSVDTYYTGELFF,TGTGCCAGCAGTGTGGACACTTACTACACCGGGGAGCTGTTTTTT
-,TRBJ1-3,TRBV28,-,CASHPGLRNTIYF,TGTGCCAGCCACCCGGGACTCCGAAACACCATATATTTT
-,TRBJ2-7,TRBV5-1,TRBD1,CASSSGQGLYEQYF,TGCGCCAGCAGCTCCGGACAGGGACTCTACGAGCAGTACTTC
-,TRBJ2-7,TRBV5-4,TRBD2,CASSRGLAGSPPYEQYF,TGTGCCAGCAGCCGGGGACTAGCGGGGTCCCCGCCCTACGAGCAGTACTTC
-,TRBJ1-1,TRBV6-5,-,CASKGKIRGEAFF,TGTGCCAGCAAGGGCAAGATTAGGGGTGAAGCTTTCTTT
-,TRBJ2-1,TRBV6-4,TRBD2,CASSDSGGGEGEQFF,TGTGCCAGCAGTGACTCTGGCGGGGGGGAGGGGGAGCAGTTCTTC
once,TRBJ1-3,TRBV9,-,CASSVADFFSGNTIYF,TGTGCCAGCAGCGTAGCGGACTTTTTCTCCGGAAACACCATATATTTT
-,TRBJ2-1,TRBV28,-,CASSPPTPPGNEQFF,TGTGCCAGCAGTCCCCCGACGCCACCGGGGAATGAGCAGTTCTTC
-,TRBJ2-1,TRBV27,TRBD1,CASRLSPGQGANEQFF,TGTGCCAGCAGGCTTTCTCCGGGACAGGGTGCCAATGAGCAGTTCTTC
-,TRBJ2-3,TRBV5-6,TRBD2,CASSSLLGGSTDTQYF,TGTGCCAGCAGCTCCCTTTTGGGCGGGAGTACAGATACGCAGTATTTT
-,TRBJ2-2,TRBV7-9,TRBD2,CASSTTSGRYLTGELFF,TGTGCCAGCAGCACGACTAGCGGGAGGTATCTCACCGGGGAGCTGTTTTTT
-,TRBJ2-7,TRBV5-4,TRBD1,CASSLGTGNYEQYF,TGTGCCAGCAGCTTGGGGACAGGAAACTACGAGCAGTACTTC
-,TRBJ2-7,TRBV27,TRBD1,CASSRSGTGNYEQYF,TGTGCCAGCAGTAGGTCCGGGACAGGGAACTACGAGCAGTACTTC
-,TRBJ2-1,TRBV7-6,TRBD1,CASSARQGNYNEQFF,TGTGCCAGCAGCGCCCGACAGGGGAACTACAATGAGCAGTTCTTC
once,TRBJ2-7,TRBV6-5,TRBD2,CASKLAGALGYEQYF,TGTGCCAGCAAACTAGCGGGAGCCCTCGGGTACGAGCAGTACTTC
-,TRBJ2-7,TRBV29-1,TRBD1,CSVRRVGQGYEQYF,TGCAGCGTTAGGAGGGTGGGACAGGGTTACGAGCAGTACTTC
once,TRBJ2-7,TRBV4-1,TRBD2,CASSHRLEKTSGKFYEQYF,TGCGCCAGCAGCCATCGTCTCGAGAAGACTAGCGGGAAATTTTACGAGCAGTACTTC
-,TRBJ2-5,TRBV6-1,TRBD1,CASSVDRGLRETQYF,TGTGCCAGCAGTGTTGACAGGGGACTTAGAGAGACCCAGTACTTC
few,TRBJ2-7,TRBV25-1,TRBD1,CASANWDRDYEQYF,TGTGCCAGCGCTAACTGGGACAGGGACTACGAGCAGTACTTC
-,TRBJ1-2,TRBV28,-,CASSSPAVPGYTF,TGTGCCAGCAGTTCCCCAGCGGTACCGGGCTACACCTTC
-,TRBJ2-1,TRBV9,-,CASSSRSSTAYNEQFF,TGTGCCAGCAGCTCGCGCTCTAGCACCGCCTACAATGAGCAGTTCTTC
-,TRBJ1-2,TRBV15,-,CATSRDPRGGYGYTF,TGTGCCACCAGCAGGGACCCTCGGGGGGGGTATGGCTACACCTTC
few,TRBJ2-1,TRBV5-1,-,CASSVTETEQFF,TGCGCCAGCAGCGTGACAGAAACTGAGCAGTTCTTC
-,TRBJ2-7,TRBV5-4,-,CASSPGAHRVSDEQYF,TGTGCCAGCAGCCCCGGGGCCCACAGGGTTAGCGACGAGCAGTACTTC
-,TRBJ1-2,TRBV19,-,CASNLMEGTYGYTF,TGTGCCAGTAACTTGATGGAGGGGACCTATGGCTACACCTTC
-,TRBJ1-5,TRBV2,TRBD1,CASSGGQGNQPQHF,TGTGCCAGCAGTGGTGGACAGGGCAATCAGCCCCAGCATTTT
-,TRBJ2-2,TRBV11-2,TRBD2,CASSLEFSGSTGELFF,TGTGCCAGCAGCTTAGAATTTAGCGGGAGCACCGGGGAGCTGTTTTTT
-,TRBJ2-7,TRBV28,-,CASSFSRDPYEQYF,TGTGCCAGCAGTTTTTCGCGGGACCCCTACGAGCAGTACTTC
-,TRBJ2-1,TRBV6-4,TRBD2,CASSDSKASGTNEQFF,TGTGCCAGCAGTGACTCGAAGGCTAGCGGGACCAATGAGCAGTTCTTC
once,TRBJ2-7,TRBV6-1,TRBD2,CAIRPGLSNEQYF,TGTGCCATCCGACCGGGACTAAGTAACGAGCAGTACTTC
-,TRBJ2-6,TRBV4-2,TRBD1,CASSPQGQKPSGANVLTF,TGTGCCAGCAGCCCTCAGGGACAGAAACCTTCTGGGGCCAACGTCCTGACTTTC
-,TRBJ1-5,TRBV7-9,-,CASSPDYSHQPQHF,TGTGCCAGCAGCCCCGACTACAGCCATCAGCCCCAGCATTTT
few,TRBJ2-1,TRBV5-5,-,CASSPQLGNNEQFF,TGTGCCAGCAGCCCCCAACTAGGCAACAATGAGCAGTTCTTC
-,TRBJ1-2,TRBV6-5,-,CASSRGPSNYGYTF,TGTGCCAGCAGCAGGGGCCCCTCTAACTATGGCTACACCTTC
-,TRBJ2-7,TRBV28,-,CASIPGQGPAYEQYF,TGTGCCAGCATACCCGGGCAGGGGCCTGCGTACGAGCAGTACTTC
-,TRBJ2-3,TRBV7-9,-,CSSSFLANSQYF,TGTTCCAGCAGCTTTTTAGCGAACTCGCAGTATTTT
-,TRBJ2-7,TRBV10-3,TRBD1,CAISGERTGLYEQYF,TGTGCCATCAGTGGGGAGAGGACAGGGCTCTACGAGCAGTACTTC
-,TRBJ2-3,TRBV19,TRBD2,CASSSTGTSGPWESDTQYF,TGTGCCAGTAGTTCAACCGGGACTAGCGGGCCCTGGGAGTCAGATACGCAGTATTTT
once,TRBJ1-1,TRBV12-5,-,CASGEGFGYTEAFF,TGTGCTAGTGGGGAGGGATTTGGGTACACTGAAGCTTTCTTT
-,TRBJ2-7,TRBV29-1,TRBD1,CSVAGQGIINEQYF,TGCAGCGTCGCCGGACAGGGGATTATCAACGAGCAGTACTTC